This T cell receptor beta chain was captured by sequencing in a study of blood T cells in healthy people across ages. The sample providers were healthy Caucasian people from Russia, aged roughly 6 to 95. Points from the study as a whole: Donor CMV status, an unknown factor, possibly confounded changes in expanded clonotypes. Diversity of TCR beta per million T cells declined in a roughly linear way with age.

The CDR3 spans 14 residues. The V end was cut by 2 bases, the J end by 5 bases, with 7 bases between. The germline V gene encodes CDR1 ENHRY and CDR2 SYGVKD. Primers used in a second PCR of roughly 7 to 11 cycles were a sample-barcoded 5' primer and a J-beta primer mix. At least 2.5 million CDR3-containing paired-end reads were obtained per sample. One entry per CDR3 protein, called by TCRdb with MiXCR from the 5' RACE reads. The sample includes some 710,000 distinct CDR3 sequences, around half of them seen just once. Concerning this clonotype: Its antigen is not identified.

The sequenced sample was blood. V usage is TRBV10-3 and J usage is TRBJ1-6; D uncertain. The clonotype originates from an older man in good health. The CDR3 protein is CAISENTDNSPLHF. The CDR3, as DNA: TGTGCCATCAGTGAGAATACAGATAATTCACCCCTCCACTTT.